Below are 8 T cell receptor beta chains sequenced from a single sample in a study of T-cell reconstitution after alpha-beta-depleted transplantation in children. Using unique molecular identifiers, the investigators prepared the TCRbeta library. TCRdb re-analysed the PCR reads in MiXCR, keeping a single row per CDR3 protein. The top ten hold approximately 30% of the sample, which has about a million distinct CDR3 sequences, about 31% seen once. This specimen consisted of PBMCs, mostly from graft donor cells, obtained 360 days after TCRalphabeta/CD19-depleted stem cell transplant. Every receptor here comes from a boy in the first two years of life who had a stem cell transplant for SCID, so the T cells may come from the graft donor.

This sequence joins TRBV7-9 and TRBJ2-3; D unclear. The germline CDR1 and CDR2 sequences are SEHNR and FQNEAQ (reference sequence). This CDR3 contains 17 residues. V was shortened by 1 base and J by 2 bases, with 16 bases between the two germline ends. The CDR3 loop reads CASSLGRRRPNTDTQYF. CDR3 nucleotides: TGTGCCAGCAGCTTAGGACGTCGGCGCCCTAACACAGATACGCAGTATTTT.

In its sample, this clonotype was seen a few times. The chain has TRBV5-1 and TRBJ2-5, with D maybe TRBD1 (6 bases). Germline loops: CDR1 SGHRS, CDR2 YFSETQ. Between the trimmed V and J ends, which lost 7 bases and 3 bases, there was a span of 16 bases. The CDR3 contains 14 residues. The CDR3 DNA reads TGCGCCAGCCGAAACAGGGAACGAAAAGAGACCCAGTACTTC. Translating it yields CASRNRERKETQYF.

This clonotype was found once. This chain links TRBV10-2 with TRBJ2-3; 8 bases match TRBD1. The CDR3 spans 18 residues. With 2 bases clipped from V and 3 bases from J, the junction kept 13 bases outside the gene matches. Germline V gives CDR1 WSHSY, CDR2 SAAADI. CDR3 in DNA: TGCGCCAGCAGTGAGACCCCTGGACAGGGAGCCCATACAGATACGCAGTATTTT. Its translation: CASSETPGQGAHTDTQYF.

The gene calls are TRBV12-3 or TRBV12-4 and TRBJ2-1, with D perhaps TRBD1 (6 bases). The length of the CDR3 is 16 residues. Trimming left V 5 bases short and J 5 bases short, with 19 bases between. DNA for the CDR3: TGTGCCAGCAGTCCCTTTTGGGGGCGTGGACACAATGAGCAGTTCTTC. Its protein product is CASSPFWGRGHNEQFF.

The CDR3 DNA reads as TGTGCCAGCAGTTTATTTTGGGGGGGGGCACTGTCCTACAATGAGCAGTTCTTC. Amino acids: CASSLFWGGALSYNEQFF. The rearrangement uses TRBV12-3 or TRBV12-4 and TRBJ2-1, with TRBD2 as a possible D gene (7 bases). Trimming took 2 bases from V and 1 from J, leaving 18 bases between them. The CDR3 is 18 residues long.

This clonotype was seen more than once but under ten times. The CDR3 DNA reads TGTGCCAGCAGTTTAGGGAGGATCCCCTACGAGCAGTACTTC. It codes for CASSLGRIPYEQYF. The chain combines TRBV6-5 with TRBJ2-7; tentative D call: TRBD2 (6 bases). The germline gives CDR1 MNHEY, CDR2 SVGAGI. This CDR3 is 14 amino acids long. V shed 4 bases and J shed 2 bases, with 12 bases lying between them.

The CDR3 region is CSVDGRETGYGETQYF. As DNA, the CDR3 is TGCAGCGTTGATGGGAGAGAGACAGGGTACGGAGAGACCCAGTACTTC. This rearrangement joins TRBV29-1 to TRBJ2-5; 7 nucleotides line up with TRBD1. Germline V gives CDR1 SQVTM, CDR2 ANQGSEA. The junction had 14 bases not matched to a gene; V was cut back by 3 bases and J by 4 bases. This CDR3 has 16 amino acids.

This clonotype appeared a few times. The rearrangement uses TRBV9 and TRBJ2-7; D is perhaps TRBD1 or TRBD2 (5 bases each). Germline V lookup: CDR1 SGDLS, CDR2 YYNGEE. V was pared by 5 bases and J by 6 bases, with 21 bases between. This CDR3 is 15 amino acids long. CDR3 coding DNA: TGTGCCAGCAGTCCCTCCGGGACCCCAACGGGCGAGCAGTACTTC. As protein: CASSPSGTPTGEQYF.